This TCR beta chain was observed in a study of beta chain features in type 1 diabetes. Study overall: The patients were much like the healthy donors in age, gender and cell yields. Broader study findings: Shorter TCRB CDR3s, moderately but significantly so, were found in Type 1 diabetes patients in all four CD4+ subsets.

Of the isolated RNA, all was reverse transcribed, and so the sequenced material was expressed TCRB transcripts. This table comes from immunoSEQ multiplex PCR, and its TCRdb copy is limited to in-frame clones, with some not included. The table lists about 120,000 clones, over 15% of them singletons, with approximately 2.2% in the top ten. This clone showed up just a few times. Antigen specificity is unknown. This receptor was obtained from a man under 40 with type 1 diabetes. The source material was central memory CD4+ T cells from blood.

The CDR3 loop is CASSPEGGQGDTQYF. CDR3 DNA sequence: TGTGCCAGCAGCCCGGAGGGGGGGCAGGGGGATACGCAGTATTTT. The chain has TRBV11-2 and TRBJ2-3; possibly TRBD2 for D (7 bases). The CDR3 has 15 residues. V was cut by 5 bases and J by 6 bases, with 18 bases left in between. Germline V gene lookup returns CDR1 SGHAT and CDR2 FQNNGV.